This T cell receptor (beta chain) derives from a study of T-cell reconstitution after alpha-beta-depleted transplantation in children. Study-level findings and limits: A year post-transplant, T-cell counts and diversity derived mostly from newly produced T cells. Surviving thymic progenitors and recipient T cells were the source of high TCRbeta diversity at day 60 in some patients.

The sample holds a few counts of this clonotype. Its antigen is still unknown. Unique molecular identifiers were incorporated when the TCRbeta library was constructed. MiXCR was run by TCRdb on the PCR reads, yielding one entry per CDR3 protein. The table includes hundreds of thousands of distinct CDR3 sequences, roughly 15% detected once. The CDR3 has 17 amino acids. Germline values: CDR1 SGHRS, CDR2 YFSETQ. The junction had 11 bases not matched to a gene; V was cut back by 3 bases and J by 5 bases. The material was PBMCs, mostly from graft donor cells, obtained 360 days after TCRalphabeta/CD19-depleted stem cell transplant. This chain links TRBV5-1 with TRBJ2-1; 10 nucleotides agree with TRBD2. This sequence was found in a male patient younger than 18 who had a stem cell transplant for acute lymphoblastic leukemia, so the T cells may come from the graft donor. The CDR3 DNA is TGCGCCAGCAGCTCCTACACCTGGACTAGCGGAAACAATGAGCAGTTCTTC. Translation gives CASSSYTWTSGNNEQFF.